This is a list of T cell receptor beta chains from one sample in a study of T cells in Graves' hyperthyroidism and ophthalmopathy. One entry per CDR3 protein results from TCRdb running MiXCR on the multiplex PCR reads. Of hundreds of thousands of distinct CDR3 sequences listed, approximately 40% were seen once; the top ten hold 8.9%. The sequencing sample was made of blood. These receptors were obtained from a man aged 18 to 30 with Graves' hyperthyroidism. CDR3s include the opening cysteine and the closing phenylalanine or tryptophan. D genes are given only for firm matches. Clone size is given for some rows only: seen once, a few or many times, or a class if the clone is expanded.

TGTGCCAGCAGGATGACTAGCGGGGAGGAGACCCAGTACTTC CASRMTSGEETQYF . TRBV6-5 TRBD2 TRBJ2-5
TGTGCCAGCAGCCAAGGGACAGGGGCGGGTGGCTACACCTTC CASSQGTGAGGYTF . TRBV10-1 TRBD1 TRBJ1-2
TGTGCCAGCAGCTTGGGGCTGGGGGCAGATGAAGCTTTCTTT CASSLGLGADEAFF few TRBV5-5 . TRBJ1-1
TGTGCCAGCAGCTTAGGAGAGAGATTGAGCGAAAAACTGTTTTTT CASSLGERLSEKLFF . TRBV7-9 . TRBJ1-4
TGTGCCAGCAGTCCCTTACCGGGCCGAGGAGGGGGAAACACCATATATTTT CASSPLPGRGGGNTIYF many TRBV25-1 . TRBJ1-3
TGTGCCAGCAGTGAAGGGGGGGTCTACTCTGGGGCCAACGTCCTGACTTTC CASSEGGVYSGANVLTF many TRBV2 . TRBJ2-6
TGCGCCAGCAGCCCCGGGCCCACGGAGGTCGAGCAGTACTTC CASSPGPTEVEQYF many TRBV5-1 . TRBJ2-7
TGTGCCAGTAGTGATCGGAGGGGAGCAACTAATGAAAAACTGTTTTTT CASSDRRGATNEKLFF few TRBV19 . TRBJ1-4
TGCAGCGTTGTAACAGGGAATCGATACGAGCAGTACTTC CSVVTGNRYEQYF many TRBV29-1 . TRBJ2-7
TGTGCCAGCAGCCTCGGGAGGAGGAACGACGAGCAGTACTTC CASSLGRRNDEQYF few TRBV5-4 TRBD2 TRBJ2-7
TGCAGTGCTTACGGACTAGCGGGGGGGCTGCGGGAGACCCAGTACTTC CSAYGLAGGLRETQYF . TRBV20-1 TRBD2 TRBJ2-5
TGCAGCGTTGAAGATATTCGTCGGGGGGGAGAGACCCAGTACTTC CSVEDIRRGGETQYF few TRBV29-1 TRBD2 TRBJ2-5
TGCAGTGTTCACTCAGGGGCTTTCTCCTACGAGCAGTACTTC CSVHSGAFSYEQYF . TRBV20-1 . TRBJ2-7
TGCAGTGTTCCACCCCTCTACGAGCAGTACTTC CSVPPLYEQYF . TRBV20-1 . TRBJ2-7
TGCAGTGCTAAGACCGACAGGGTTAATCAGCCCCAGCATTTT CSAKTDRVNQPQHF . TRBV20-1 TRBD1 TRBJ1-5
TGCAGTGCTATAGAACTAGCGGCGATCCAGAGCTCCTACGAGCAGTACTTC CSAIELAAIQSSYEQYF . TRBV20-1 TRBD2 TRBJ2-7
TGTGCCAGTAGTATAGGCCAGGTTCAGCCCCAGCATTTT CASSIGQVQPQHF . TRBV19 . TRBJ1-5
TGTGCCAGCAGCTTAGGGGGGACTAGCGGCAAAGAGACCCAGTACTTC CASSLGGTSGKETQYF few TRBV11-2 TRBD2 TRBJ2-5
TGTGCCAGCAGCATCTACAGGGGCAGCTCCTACGAGCAGTACTTC CASSIYRGSSYEQYF . TRBV7-2 TRBD1 TRBJ2-7
TGTGCCATCAGGGCCCTGGGACAGGGAACTGAAGCTTTC CAIRALGQGTEAF once TRBV10-3 TRBD1 TRBJ2-6
TGTGCCAGCAGCTTGGCCTCGGTCGCGGAGGAGACCCAGTACTTC CASSLASVAEETQYF few TRBV5-1 . TRBJ2-5
TGTGCCAGCAGCCCAGGGACAGGGGGCTTATGGACTGAAGCTTTCTTT CASSPGTGGLWTEAFF few TRBV7-8 TRBD1 TRBJ1-1
TGCAGTGCAGCCCCAGTCCGATCGGGAAACGAGCAGTACTTC CSAAPVRSGNEQYF . TRBV20-1 . TRBJ2-7
TGTGCCAGCAGCTCACGCAGGGGGACGCACGAGCAGTACTTC CASSSRRGTHEQYF . TRBV10-3 TRBD1 TRBJ2-7
TGCAGTGCTATCCCCAGTGGGGCCAACGTCCTGACTTTC CSAIPSGANVLTF many TRBV20-1 . TRBJ2-6
TGTGCCAGCAGCTTAACTTGGGGGGACCAGTACTTC CASSLTWGDQYF . TRBV7-9 . TRBJ2-5
TGTGCCAGCAGTTACGACTACGCCTACGAGCAGTACTTC CASSYDYAYEQYF few TRBV5-8 . TRBJ2-7
TGTGCCAGCATCGAGGACCAGAAAGAGACCCAGTACTTC CASIEDQKETQYF few TRBV10-3 . TRBJ2-5
TGCGCCAGCAGCCAAGGGGGCGCTGGAGGCCAGCCCCAGCATTTT CASSQGGAGGQPQHF . TRBV4-1 . TRBJ1-5
TGTGCCAGCAGTTACTCGCCAGGCTCGGTCGAGCAGTACTTC CASSYSPGSVEQYF . TRBV12-3/TRBV12-4 . TRBJ2-7
TGCAGCGTTGTTGGAGGACTAGCGGGACCCCCCGGGGAGCTGTTTTTT CSVVGGLAGPPGELFF few TRBV29-1 TRBD2 TRBJ2-2
TGTGCCAGCAGTGAATCGGGACAGATCTATGGCTACACCTTC CASSESGQIYGYTF many TRBV12-3/TRBV12-4 TRBD1 TRBJ1-2
TGTGCCAGCAGGTTGACAGGCGAGCAAGAGACCCAGTACTTC CASRLTGEQETQYF few TRBV6-1 . TRBJ2-5
TGTGCCAGCAGTCGGGAACAGGCGAGCACTGAAGCTTTCTTT CASSREQASTEAFF many TRBV2 . TRBJ1-1
TGTGCCAGCAGTGAACAGGGACAAGGGGGCTACGAGCAGTACTTC CASSEQGQGGYEQYF . TRBV2 . TRBJ2-7
TGTGCCAGCAGCCGTGAGAGGGATACGCAGTATTTT CASSRERDTQYF . TRBV11-1 . TRBJ2-3
TGCGCCAGCAAGGAGGCAGGGAATGAAAAACTGTTTTTT CASKEAGNEKLFF many TRBV5-1 . TRBJ1-4
TGTGCCAGCAGTCCCCCGGGGGGGGTCTACGAGCAGTACTTC CASSPPGGVYEQYF . TRBV2 TRBD2 TRBJ2-7
TGTGCCAGCAGCCGTGACAGGGGAGCCGGGGAGCTGTTTTTT CASSRDRGAGELFF few TRBV7-9 TRBD1 TRBJ2-2
TGTGCCATCAGTGGACAGGGGGCTTGGACTGAAGCTTTCTTT CAISGQGAWTEAFF . TRBV10-3 TRBD1 TRBJ1-1
TGTGCCAGCAGTGCCCAGGGATTCGGCACTGAAGCTTTCTTT CASSAQGFGTEAFF . TRBV12-3/TRBV12-4 . TRBJ1-1
TGTGCCAGCAGCCAAGGGGGGGAGTACACCTTC CASSQGGEYTF few TRBV3-1 . TRBJ1-2
TGTGCCAGCAGCTTTAACAGTGATAATTCACCCCTCCACTTT CASSFNSDNSPLHF . TRBV7-9 . TRBJ1-6
TGTGCCAGCAGCTTAGCCCAGGACCAGTACTTC CASSLAQDQYF many TRBV7-6 . TRBJ2-5
TGTGCCATCAGCCCCACTCGGGACAGGTCTAGGGACTATGGCTACACCTTC CAISPTRDRSRDYGYTF many TRBV10-3 TRBD1 TRBJ1-2